The entry below gives a single T cell receptor beta chain sequence along with its context. The data stem from a study of blood T cell repertoires in COVID-19. Measured with immunoSEQ multiplex PCR; TCRdb has only the in-frame clones, and not every one. There are over 150,000 clones in the sample; about 86% occur only once, and roughly 7% lies in the top ten. Sequencing was performed on peripheral blood. This TCR was recovered from a man aged 45-65 years with active or convalescent COVID-19.

In DNA, the CDR3 is TGTGCCTGGACTGTAGCGGGGGCCCCAGGTGAGCAGTTCTTC. This gives the protein CAWTVAGAPGEQFF. This chain joins TRBV30 and TRBJ2-1; 9 bases match TRBD2. The ends lost 4 bases at V and 9 bases at J; junction bases unmatched: 10. The CDR3 is 14 residues long. CDR1 GTSNPN and CDR2 SVGIG come from the germline V gene (reference sequence).